This TCR beta chain was captured in a study of T cells after yellow fever vaccination. TCRdb redid the calling of the 5' RACE reads with MiXCR, one entry per CDR3 protein. The table has 300,000 to 450,000 distinct CDR3 sequences, roughly 8.4% seen once. V gave up 0 bases and J gave up 4 bases; unmatched junction bases: 3. CDR1 is SGHRS, CDR2 YFSETQ, per germline. CDR3 length equals 15 residues. The TCR originated in a man aged 18 to 30 who received the YFV17D yellow fever vaccine. The chain links TRBV5-1 to TRBJ2-5; 10 bases match TRBD2. Sample: PBMCs, taken about 41 days after the first yellow fever vaccination. CDR3 in amino acids: CASSLGSGGSETQYF. The CDR3 DNA reads TGCGCCAGCAGCTTGGGTAGCGGGGGGTCAGAGACCCAGTACTTC.